At least ten counts were recorded for the clone carrying this TCR beta chain. What it recognizes is unknown. The CDR3 is 14 amino acids. V shed 5 bases, J shed 7 bases, and the junction held 7 bases outside the gene matches. The germline CDR1 and CDR2 sequences are MDHEN and SYDVKM. Quantitative 5'-RACE with molecular barcodes produced the TCR beta libraries. Each CDR3 protein gets one entry after TCRdb re-called the 5' RACE reads with MiXCR. In the table there are 200,000 or so distinct CDR3 sequences, 10% to 15% of which are singletons. The record originates from a study of CD8 T cells in ankylosing spondylitis. Regarding the study as a whole: Researchers reportedly found disease-linked clones significantly enriched in matched ankylosing spondylitis synovial fluid.

J is TRBJ1-4 and V is TRBV28; 7 bases are shared with TRBD1. Sequenced: blood, either unsorted or a sorted T cell fraction (not recorded which). This sequence originates from a female donor with ankylosing spondylitis or in good health (not recorded which). The CDR3 reads CASSLRGVSEKLFF. In DNA, the CDR3 is TGTGCCAGCAGTCTCAGGGGGGTTAGTGAAAAACTGTTTTTT.